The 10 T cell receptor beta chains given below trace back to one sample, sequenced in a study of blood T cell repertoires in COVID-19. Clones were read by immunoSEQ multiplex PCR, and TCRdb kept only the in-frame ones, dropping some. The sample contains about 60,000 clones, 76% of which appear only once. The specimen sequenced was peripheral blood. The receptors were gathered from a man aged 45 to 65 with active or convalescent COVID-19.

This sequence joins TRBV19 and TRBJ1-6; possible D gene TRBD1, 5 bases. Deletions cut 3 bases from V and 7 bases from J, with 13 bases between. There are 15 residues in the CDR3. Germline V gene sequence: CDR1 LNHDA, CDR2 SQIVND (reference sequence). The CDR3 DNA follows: TGTGCCAGTAGTATCAATGGGGCGCAGAATTCACCCCTCCACTTT. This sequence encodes CASSINGAQNSPLHF.

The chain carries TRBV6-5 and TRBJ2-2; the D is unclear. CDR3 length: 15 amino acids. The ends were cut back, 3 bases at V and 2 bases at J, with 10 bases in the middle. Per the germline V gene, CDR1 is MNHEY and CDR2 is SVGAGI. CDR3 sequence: CASSYRTYNTGELFF. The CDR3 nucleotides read TGTGCCAGCAGTTATCGAACTTACAACACCGGGGAGCTGTTTTTT.

CDR3 sequence: CASSMPRLIRNEKLFF. The DNA of the CDR3 is TGTGCCAGTAGTATGCCACGACTGATACGTAATGAAAAACTGTTTTTT. This chain links TRBV19 with TRBJ1-4; D is unclear. Trimming pared 3 bases from V and 4 bases from J, leaving 15 bases between. The CDR3 sequence is 16 residues long. Per germline, CDR1 LNHDA and CDR2 SQIVND (reference sequence).

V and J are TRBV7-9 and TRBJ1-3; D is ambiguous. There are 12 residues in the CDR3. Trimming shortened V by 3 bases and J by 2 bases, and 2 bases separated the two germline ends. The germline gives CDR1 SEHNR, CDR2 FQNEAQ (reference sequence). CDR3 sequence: CASSFTGNTIYF. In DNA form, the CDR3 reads TGTGCCAGCAGCTTCACTGGAAACACCATATATTTT.

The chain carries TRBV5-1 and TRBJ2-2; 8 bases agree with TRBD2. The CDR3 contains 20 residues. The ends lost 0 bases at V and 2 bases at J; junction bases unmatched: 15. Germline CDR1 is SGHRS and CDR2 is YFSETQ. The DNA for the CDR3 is TGCGCCAGCAGCTTGGAAGGCGGGGGGCCTCACCTCACCAACACCGGGGAGCTGTTTTTT. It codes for CASSLEGGGPHLTNTGELFF.

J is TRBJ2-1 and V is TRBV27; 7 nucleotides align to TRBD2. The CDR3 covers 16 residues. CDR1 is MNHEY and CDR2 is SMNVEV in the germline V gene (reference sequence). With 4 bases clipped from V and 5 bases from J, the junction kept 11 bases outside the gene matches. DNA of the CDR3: TGTGCCAGCAGTTCCGGGAGGCTAGCTGGAAACAATGAGCAGTTCTTC. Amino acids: CASSSGRLAGNNEQFF.

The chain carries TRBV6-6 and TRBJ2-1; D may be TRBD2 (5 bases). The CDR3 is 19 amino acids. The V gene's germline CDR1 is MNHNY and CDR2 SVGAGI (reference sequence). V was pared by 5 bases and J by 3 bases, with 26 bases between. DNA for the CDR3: TGTGCCAGCAGTCGACTCTGGGGAGAGCAAAAAGAGAACTACAATGAGCAGTTCTTC. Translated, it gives CASSRLWGEQKENYNEQFF.

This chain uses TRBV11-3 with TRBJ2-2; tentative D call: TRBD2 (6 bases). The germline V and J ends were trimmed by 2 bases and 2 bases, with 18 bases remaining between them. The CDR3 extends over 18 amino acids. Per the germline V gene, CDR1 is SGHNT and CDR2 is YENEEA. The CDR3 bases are TGTGCCAGCAGCTTAATGTTCCCCCCCGGGGGAAACACCGGGGAGCTGTTTTTT. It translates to CASSLMFPPGGNTGELFF.

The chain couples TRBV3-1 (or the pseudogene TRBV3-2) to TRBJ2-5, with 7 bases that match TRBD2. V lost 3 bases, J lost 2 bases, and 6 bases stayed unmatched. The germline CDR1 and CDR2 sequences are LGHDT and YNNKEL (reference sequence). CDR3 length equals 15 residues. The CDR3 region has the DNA TGTGCCAGCAGCCAGGGCGGGGGACTACAAGAGACCCAGTACTTC. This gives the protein CASSQGGGLQETQYF.

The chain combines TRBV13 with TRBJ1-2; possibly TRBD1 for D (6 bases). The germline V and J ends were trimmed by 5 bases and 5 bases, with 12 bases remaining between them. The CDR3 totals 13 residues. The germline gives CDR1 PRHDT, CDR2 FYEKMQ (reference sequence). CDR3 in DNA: TGTGCCAGCAGCATACAGGGTCGGTATGGCTACACCTTC. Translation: CASSIQGRYGYTF.